The present TCR beta chain was sequenced within a study of blood T cell repertoires in COVID-19. The wider study: Whether acute or convalescent, the COVID-19 samples came from the United States, Italy and Spain. Nucleic acid was either cDNA or gDNA, and it came from T cells, B-cell-depleted T cells, or PBMCs.

Source study methods: Estimated nucleated cell counts came from reference gene primer amplification. Libraries were prepared by immunoSEQ multiplex PCR; TCRdb keeps only in-frame clonotypes and omits some of them. V, J and clone size derive from that table, while D and trimming were established from the DNA sequence. The sample comprises 200,000 to 250,000 clones, around 86% of which are singletons, and 3% rests with the top ten. From germline, CDR1 is MDHEN and CDR2 SYDVKM. With 5 bases clipped from V and 7 bases from J, the junction kept 11 bases outside the gene matches. The CDR3 sequence is 16 residues long.

The chain carries TRBV28 and TRBJ2-2, with 9 bases fitting TRBD1. The source of this sequence is a man aged 55 to 69 with acute or convalescent COVID-19. Sample: peripheral blood. The CDR3 protein is CASSDTGGYGSGELFF. The CDR3 DNA reads as TGTGCCAGCAGTGATACAGGGGGCTATGGGAGCGGGGAGCTGTTTTTT.